This T cell receptor (beta chain) came from a study of blood T cell repertoires in COVID-19. About the study: The study drew acute and convalescent COVID-19 samples from the United States, Italy and Spain. Sources were T cells, B-cell-depleted T cells, or PBMCs; the material itself was cDNA or gDNA.

Only one count was recorded for this clone. Original data processing: Reference gene primer amplification gave estimated nucleated cell counts. Sequencing used immunoSEQ multiplex PCR; TCRdb keeps in-frame clones, though not all of them. V and J calls and clone size come straight from that table; D and trimming were deduced from the DNA. This sample carries about 50,000 clones, about 90% of them seen once, and the ten largest clones take roughly 12%. Specimen: peripheral blood. The source is a human donor with active COVID-19. The donor label of this sample is uncertain.

The CDR3 loop reads CASSAGHRYEQYF. The CDR3 DNA sequence: TGTGCCAGCAGCGCCGGACACCGATACGAGCAGTACTTC. The rearrangement links TRBV9 to TRBJ2-7; TRBD1 might be the D (5 bases). CDR1 is SGDLS and CDR2 is YYNGEE in the germline V gene. This CDR3 is built from 13 residues. V was trimmed by 3 bases and J by 4 bases, leaving 11 bases between them.